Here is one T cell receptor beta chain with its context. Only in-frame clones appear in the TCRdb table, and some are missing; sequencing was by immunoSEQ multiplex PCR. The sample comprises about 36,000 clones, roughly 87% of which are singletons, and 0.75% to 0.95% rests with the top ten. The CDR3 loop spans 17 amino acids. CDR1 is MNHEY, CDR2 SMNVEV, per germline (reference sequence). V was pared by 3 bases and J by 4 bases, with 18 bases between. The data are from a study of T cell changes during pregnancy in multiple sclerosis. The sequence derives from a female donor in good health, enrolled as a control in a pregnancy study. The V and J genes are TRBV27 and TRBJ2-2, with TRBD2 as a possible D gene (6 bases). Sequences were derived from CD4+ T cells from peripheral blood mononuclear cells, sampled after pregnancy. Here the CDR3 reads CASSFRGGGFRTGELFF. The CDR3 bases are TGTGCCAGCAGTTTCCGGGGAGGTGGGTTTCGCACCGGGGAGCTGTTTTTT.